This entry lists 17 T cell receptor beta chains sequenced from one sample in a study of blood T cell repertoires in COVID-19. Generated by immunoSEQ multiplex PCR, the TCRdb table keeps only in-frame clones and is missing some. Of over 150,000 clones detected, over 75% appear once; the ten largest clones hold 6.5% to 7.5%. Sequencing was carried out using peripheral blood. The source of these receptors is an elderly man with COVID-19, enrolled during active disease.

V gene TRBV7-2 combines with J gene TRBJ1-4; no clear D. The CDR3 is made up of 15 amino acids. Trimming shortened V by 4 bases and J by 3 bases, and 12 bases separated the two germline ends. Per germline, CDR1 SGHTA and CDR2 FQGNSA. The CDR3 DNA follows: TGTGCCAGCAGCTCAGTCGGGTTCCCTAATGAAAAACTGTTTTTT. Its translation is CASSSVGFPNEKLFF.

This clone was seen a single time. The chain has TRBV24-1 and TRBJ1-2; D is ambiguous. The V end lost 1 base, the J end lost 8 bases, and 4 bases lay between the germline ends. This CDR3 is built from 11 residues. From germline, CDR1 is KGHDR and CDR2 SFDVKD. CDR3 sequence: CATSDFEGYTF. The CDR3 DNA sequence: TGTGCCACCAGTGATTTCGAGGGCTACACCTTC.

The V gene is TRBV3-1 (or the pseudogene TRBV3-2), the J gene TRBJ2-1, with 8 bases lining up with TRBD2. Looked up from germline, CDR1 is LGHDT and CDR2 is YNNKEL (reference sequence). V lost 5 bases, J lost 5 bases, and 8 bases stayed unmatched. The CDR3 has 15 residues. CDR3: CASSSRGAGDNEQFF. The CDR3 bases are TGTGCCAGCAGCTCCCGGGGAGCGGGGGACAATGAGCAGTTCTTC.

This clone has just one count. This sequence joins TRBV28 and TRBJ1-3; TRBD1 agrees at 8 bases. This CDR3 has 13 amino acids. V was clipped by 6 bases and J by 4 bases; unmatched bases: 2. Germline V gene lookup returns CDR1 MDHEN and CDR2 SYDVKM. The CDR3 nucleotides are TGTGCCAGCAGCGCAGGGGGCGGAAACACCATATATTTT. It is translated as CASSAGGGNTIYF.

This chain uses TRBV18 with TRBJ1-6; D is unclear. The CDR3 is 16 amino acids. Deletions cut 3 bases from V and 6 bases from J, with 15 bases between. From germline, CDR1 is KGHSH and CDR2 LQKENI. The CDR3: CASSPRVRGSNSPLHF. The CDR3 DNA follows: TGTGCCAGCTCACCTCGCGTACGGGGATCTAATTCACCCCTCCACTTT.

This clone was counted a single time. The rearrangement links TRBV28 to TRBJ1-2; TRBD1 is a possible D gene (5 bases). In germline, CDR1 is MDHEN, CDR2 SYDVKM. With 5 bases removed from V and 7 bases from J, the gap between germline ends came to 11 bases. The CDR3 runs 12 residues. CDR3 region: CASSLSGGGYTF. CDR3 nucleotides: TGTGCCAGCAGTCTCTCGGGGGGTGGCTACACCTTC.

On this clone itself: The sample carries other DNA sequences with the same CDR3. The chain uses TRBV2 and TRBJ2-7; a possible D gene is TRBD1 (6 bases). Germline loops: CDR1 SNHLY, CDR2 FYNNEI. V shed 4 bases and J shed 0 bases, with 10 bases lying between them. This CDR3 has 14 residues. The DNA for the CDR3 is TGTGCCAGCAGTGCCAGGGGTCACTCCTACGAGCAGTACTTC. This encodes CASSARGHSYEQYF.

The chain carries TRBV9 and TRBJ1-4; the D gene is possibly TRBD1 (6 bases). The V and J ends lost 4 bases and 5 bases respectively, with 12 bases between them. The CDR3 has 14 amino acids. Germline CDR1 reads SGDLS; CDR2 reads YYNGEE. The CDR3 loop is CASSTRGGNEKLFF. DNA for the CDR3: TGTGCCAGCAGCACCCGGGGGGGCAATGAAAAACTGTTTTTT.

This chain links TRBV5-1 with TRBJ2-7; 13 positions match TRBD2. From germline, CDR1 is SGHRS and CDR2 YFSETQ. V lost 4 bases, J lost 3 bases, and 1 base stayed unmatched. The length of the CDR3 is 14 residues. CDR3 region: CASSGTSGDYEQYF. The CDR3, as DNA: TGCGCCAGCAGCGGGACTAGCGGGGACTACGAGCAGTACTTC.

The V gene is TRBV7-2, the J gene TRBJ1-4; 8 nucleotides align to TRBD1. The CDR3 loop spans 15 amino acids. V dropped 4 bases and J dropped 3; count of bases not matched to a gene: 4. Germline lookup yields CDR1 SGHTA and CDR2 FQGNSA. The CDR3 here is CASSSDRGANEKLFF. CDR3 bases: TGTGCCAGCAGCTCCGACAGGGGAGCTAATGAAAAACTGTTTTTT.

The rearrangement links TRBV18 to TRBJ1-5; TRBD1 is a possible D gene (5 bases). The CDR3 covers 13 residues. With 3 bases removed from V and 7 bases from J, the gap between germline ends came to 10 bases. The germline CDR1 and CDR2 sequences are KGHSH and LQKENI. CDR3 loop: CASSPSGGQPQHF. CDR3 sequence (DNA): TGTGCCAGCTCACCGTCGGGGGGGCAGCCCCAGCATTTT.

A single count supports this clone. V is TRBV4-3 and J is TRBJ1-3; no reliable D call. Trimming pared 0 bases from V and 3 bases from J, leaving 6 bases between. The CDR3 totals 14 residues. The germline V gene encodes CDR1 LGHNA and CDR2 YSLEER. The CDR3 DNA follows: TGCGCCAGCAGCCAAGATCCCCTTGGAAACACCATATATTTT. This sequence encodes CASSQDPLGNTIYF.

This chain links TRBV4-1 with TRBJ1-5; 10 positions match TRBD1. Germline lookup yields CDR1 MGHRA and CDR2 YSYEKL. The CDR3 consists of 16 residues. V gave up 0 bases and J gave up 6 bases; unmatched junction bases: 5. The chain's CDR3 is CASSQESTGGRQPQHF. CDR3 DNA sequence: TGCGCCAGCAGCCAAGAGTCGACAGGGGGCCGTCAGCCCCAGCATTTT.

The chain uses TRBV5-6 and TRBJ2-3, with TRBD2 matching over 10 bases. CDR1 SGHDT and CDR2 YYEEEE come from the germline V gene. V gave up 4 bases and J gave up 1 base; unmatched junction bases: 6. The CDR3 contains 16 residues. The CDR3 DNA follows: TGTGCCAGCAGCACTAAGCGGGGGGGCCGCACAGATACGCAGTATTTT. Translating it yields CASSTKRGGRTDTQYF.

The J gene is TRBJ1-3, the V gene TRBV6-5; D call uncertain. The CDR3 extends over 16 amino acids. V lost 2 bases and J lost 0, with 11 bases in between. Germline V gene data show CDR1 as MNHEY and CDR2 as SVGAGI. This chain's CDR3 is CASSYPPGSSGNTIYF. The CDR3, as DNA: TGTGCCAGCAGTTACCCCCCCGGGAGCTCTGGAAACACCATATATTTT.

This chain links TRBV2 with TRBJ1-5; 10 positions agree with TRBD1. The CDR3 has 15 residues. V trimming: 7 bases; J trimming: 6 bases; junction bases outside the gene matches: 9. Looked up from germline, CDR1 is SNHLY and CDR2 is FYNNEI. DNA of the CDR3: TGTGCCAGCACCCCGGACAGGGGGGCGGTTCAGCCCCAGCATTTT. Translation gives CASTPDRGAVQPQHF.

This chain joins TRBV19 and TRBJ2-7; the D gene is possibly TRBD1 (5 bases). CDR1 and CDR2 from the germline V gene are LNHDA and SQIVND (reference sequence). Trimming removed 2 bases from V and 3 bases from J, with 8 bases in between. The length of the CDR3 is 13 residues. In DNA, the CDR3 is TGTGCCAGTAGTATAAACACAGGCTACGAGCAGTACTTC. Its protein is CASSINTGYEQYF. Full variable domain (rest looked up from reference TRBV19 and TRBJ2-7): DGGITQSPKYLFRKEGQNVTLSCEQNLNHDAMYWYRQDPGQGLRLIYYSQIVNDFQKGDIAEGYSVSREKKESFPLTVTSAQKNPTAFYLCASSINTGYEQYFGPGTRLTVT.